The following is a T cell receptor (beta chain) sequence with its context. TCRdb keeps only in-frame clones here, not all; method: immunoSEQ multiplex PCR. Of 81,000 or so clones listed, just over 95% are singletons. The data stem from a study of technical replicates of blood from a few donors. The ends lost 4 bases at V and 5 bases at J; junction bases unmatched: 5. This CDR3 is built from 14 residues. Germline-derived CDR1 and CDR2 are KGHSH and LQKENI. Material for sequencing was T cells isolated from PBMCs. The TCR sequence derives from a human donor in good health. The chain employs TRBV18 and TRBJ1-5; 7 bases match TRBD1. CDR3 residues: CASSQQGYDQPQHF. CDR3 bases: TGTGCCAGCTCACAACAGGGGTACGATCAGCCCCAGCATTTT.